Listed here are 30 T cell receptor beta chains from one sample, sequenced in a study of blood T cell repertoires in COVID-19. Sequenced by immunoSEQ multiplex PCR; TCRdb stores in-frame clones only, minus some. The sample consists of a few hundred thousand clones, 70% to 90% of them appearing once. Sequenced input: PBMCs or T cells enriched from blood (not recorded which). These receptors were taken from a woman aged 35 to 49 with acute COVID-19.

The V and J genes are TRBV7-8 and TRBJ1-1, with 10 nucleotides matching TRBD1. This CDR3 is built from 15 residues. Germline V gives CDR1 SGHVS, CDR2 FQNEAQ. J lost 6 bases, V lost 5 bases, and 9 bases had no gene match. The CDR3, as DNA: TGTGCCAGCAGCCCGACCGGGACAGGGGTTTCTGAAGCTTTCTTT. This codes for CASSPTGTGVSEAFF.

V and J are TRBV6-5 and TRBJ2-3, with 7 positions matching TRBD1. Germline V lookup: CDR1 MNHEY, CDR2 SVGAGI. The length of the CDR3 is 15 residues. V was pared by 5 bases and J by 6 bases, with 11 bases of the junction left unmatched. CDR3 loop: CASSLVAGGRDTQYF. For the CDR3, the DNA is TGTGCCAGCAGTCTAGTGGCAGGGGGAAGGGATACGCAGTATTTT.

The V gene is TRBV7-3, the J gene TRBJ1-6; 7 bases are a match to TRBD1. The germline CDR1 and CDR2 sequences are SGHTA and FQGTGA. J was trimmed by 5 bases and V by 5 bases; bases with no gene match: 3. The CDR3 covers 14 residues. The CDR3 nucleotides are TGTGCCAGCAGCATCGGGACAGATAATTCACCCCTCCACTTT. Residues: CASSIGTDNSPLHF.

The rearrangement joins TRBV4-2 to TRBJ1-4; TRBD1 matches 9 bases. This CDR3 is 16 amino acids long. Losses at the gene ends were 5 bases for V and 8 bases for J; bases not matched to a gene: 12. Germline V lookup: CDR1 LGHNA, CDR2 YNFKEQ. The CDR3 sequence is CASSGGTGRDKEKLFF. As DNA, the CDR3 is TGTGCCAGCAGCGGGGGGACAGGGAGGGACAAAGAAAAACTGTTTTTT.

The chain couples TRBV28 to TRBJ1-1; D unclear. Germline CDR1 is MDHEN and CDR2 is SYDVKM. V lost 7 bases to trimming and J lost 1 base, with 16 bases between them. The CDR3 contains 15 residues. In nucleotides, the CDR3 is TGTGCCAGCACTACCCTGGGCCCACCGAACACTGAAGCTTTCTTT. Residues: CASTTLGPPNTEAFF.

The sample holds one count of this clone. The chain combines TRBV6-5 with TRBJ2-1; D remains ambiguous. Germline loops: CDR1 MNHEY, CDR2 SVGAGI. V was shortened by 3 bases and J by 0 bases, with 12 bases between the two germline ends. The CDR3 has 16 residues. The CDR3 sequence: CASSYTYTSSYNEQFF. Written as DNA, the CDR3 is TGTGCCAGCAGTTATACTTATACGAGCTCCTACAATGAGCAGTTCTTC.

V usage is TRBV5-1 and J usage is TRBJ2-7; D gene uncertain. The V gene's germline CDR1 is SGHRS and CDR2 YFSETQ. CDR3 size: 16 residues. V was cut by 5 bases and J by 0 bases, with 18 bases left in between. This CDR3 is CASSVSPSPGSYEQYF. For the CDR3, the DNA is TGCGCCAGCAGTGTCTCACCAAGTCCGGGCTCCTACGAGCAGTACTTC.

This clone was detected only once. The V call is TRBV15, the J call TRBJ2-2; D is uncertain. Trimming took 8 bases from V and 1 from J, leaving 8 bases between them. The CDR3 is 13 residues long. Germline V gene sequence: CDR1 LNHNV, CDR2 YYDKDF (reference sequence). The CDR3 protein is CATSAVNTGELFF. The CDR3 region has the DNA TGTGCCACCTCGGCGGTGAACACCGGGGAGCTGTTTTTT.

The genes are TRBV10-2 and TRBJ1-1; unclear D gene. V was shortened by 5 bases and J by 0 bases, with 10 bases between the two germline ends. Germline V gene data show CDR1 as WSHSY and CDR2 as SAAADI. The CDR3 totals 14 residues. The CDR3 region is CASSHSVLNTEAFF. CDR3 nucleotides: TGCGCCAGCAGTCATTCAGTCCTGAACACTGAAGCTTTCTTT.

The CDR3, as DNA: TGTGCCAGCAGCAAAAGCCCGGTGGCGGTTTGTGATACGCAGTATTTT. Translating it yields CASSKSPVAVCDTQYF. The J gene is TRBJ2-3, the V gene TRBV21-1; the table's D call, TRBD2, was not checked against the DNA. TRBV21-1 is a pseudogene locus. This CDR3 contains 16 residues.

The chain carries TRBV30 and TRBJ1-1, with unresolved D. V was trimmed by 0 bases and J by 2 bases, leaving 4 bases between them. CDR3 length: 12 amino acids. Looked up from germline, CDR1 is GTSNPN and CDR2 is SVGIG (reference sequence). The DNA for the CDR3 is TGTGCCTGGAGTGTACATAACACTGAAGCTTTCTTT. Its translation: CAWSVHNTEAFF.

V usage is TRBV28 and J usage is TRBJ1-1, with 7 bases lining up with TRBD1. The CDR3 has 15 residues. V was pared by 5 bases and J by 4 bases, with 10 bases of the junction left unmatched. Germline CDR1 is MDHEN and CDR2 is SYDVKM. For the CDR3, the DNA is TGTGCCAGCAGTGCCCGACAGGGATGGGGCACTGAAGCTTTCTTT. Protein sequence: CASSARQGWGTEAFF. Full variable domain (rest looked up from reference TRBV28 and TRBJ1-1): DVKVTQSSRYLVKRTGEKVFLECVQDMDHENMFWYRQDPGLGLRLIYFSYDVKMKEKGDIPEGYSVSREKKERFSLILESASTNQTSMYLCASSARQGWGTEAFFGQGTRLTVV.

The chain couples TRBV19 to TRBJ1-6, with TRBD1 matching 10 bases. V shed 5 bases and J 0 bases; nucleotides not matched to a gene: 4. Germline V gives CDR1 LNHDA, CDR2 SQIVND (reference sequence). The CDR3 spans 17 residues. The CDR3, as DNA: TGTGCCAGTAGTTCGCGGGACAGGGGCTCCTATAATTCACCCCTCCACTTT. Protein sequence: CASSSRDRGSYNSPLHF.

The V gene is TRBV18, the J gene TRBJ2-7; possibly TRBD2 for D (6 bases). The CDR3 extends over 13 amino acids. The V gene lost 1 base and the J gene lost 5 bases, with 9 bases spanning the gap. Per germline, CDR1 KGHSH and CDR2 LQKENI. The CDR3 reads CASSPRRDDEQYF. The CDR3 DNA reads TGTGCCAGCTCACCACGGAGGGACGACGAGCAGTACTTC.

This clone was seen just once. The chain combines TRBV9 with TRBJ1-6; D is possibly TRBD1 (6 bases). CDR1 and CDR2 from the germline V gene are SGDLS and YYNGEE. The V gene lost 0 bases and the J gene lost 6 bases, with 10 bases spanning the gap. CDR3 length: 15 amino acids. CDR3 residues: CASSVDTGFNSPLHF. CDR3 DNA sequence: TGTGCCAGCAGCGTAGATACAGGGTTTAATTCACCCCTCCACTTT.

This clone was detected only a few times. This chain connects TRBV5-4 to TRBJ2-7, with TRBD2 matching over 11 bases. The length of the CDR3 is 17 residues. Trimming removed 5 bases from V and 4 bases from J; junction bases left unmatched: 14. The germline CDR1 and CDR2 sequences are SGHNT and YYREEE (reference sequence). The CDR3 spells CASSFIVGSSGRYEQYF. The CDR3 coding sequence is TGTGCCAGCAGTTTCATCGTTGGATCTAGCGGGAGGTACGAGCAGTACTTC.

This sequence joins TRBV19 and TRBJ1-3, with 10 bases aligning to TRBD1. The germline gives CDR1 LNHDA, CDR2 SQIVND (reference sequence). The V and J ends lost 8 bases and 2 bases, in that order; junction bases with no gene match: 12. The CDR3 totals 17 residues. CDR3 in amino acids: CASDPWGQGSTGNTIYF. In nucleotides, the CDR3 is TGTGCCAGTGACCCATGGGGACAGGGGAGTACTGGAAACACCATATATTTT.

The chain joins TRBV20-1 to TRBJ2-7, with 11 positions matching TRBD1. The length of the CDR3 is 16 residues. The junction had 7 bases not matched to a gene; V was cut back by 3 bases and J by 0 bases. The germline CDR1 and CDR2 sequences are DFQATT and SNEGSKA (reference sequence). This CDR3 reads CSASIVGQGASYEQYF. DNA for the CDR3: TGCAGTGCTAGTATCGTCGGACAGGGGGCCTCCTACGAGCAGTACTTC.

CDR3 nucleotide sequence: TGTGCCTGGACCCATGGAGACAATCAGCCCCAGCATTTT. Amino acid sequence: CAWTHGDNQPQHF. This rearrangement joins TRBV30 to TRBJ1-5, with D uncertain. The CDR3 is 13 amino acids. The germline CDR1 and CDR2 sequences are GTSNPN and SVGIG (reference sequence). V lost 4 bases and J 3 bases, leaving 10 bases between the germline ends.

The rearrangement uses TRBV7-3 and TRBJ2-1; TRBD2 agrees at 8 bases. The CDR3 runs to 14 residues. Germline loops: CDR1 SGHTA, CDR2 FQGTGA. The trim removed 2 bases at V and 5 bases at J, leaving 2 bases unmatched. The CDR3 protein is CASSLGGRNNEQFF. DNA of the CDR3: TGTGCCAGCAGCTTAGGCGGGAGGAACAATGAGCAGTTCTTC.

V usage is TRBV14 and J usage is TRBJ1-1; D is unresolved. Germline-derived CDR1 and CDR2 are SGHDN and FVKESK. V was clipped by 1 base and J by 0 bases, with 6 bases between them. The CDR3 is 14 amino acids. The CDR3 nucleotides are TGTGCCAGCAGCCAAGCCCAGGTGAACACTGAAGCTTTCTTT. It yields the protein CASSQAQVNTEAFF.

The V call is TRBV9, the J call TRBJ2-3; TRBD2 matches 10 bases. V gave up 4 bases and J gave up 14 bases; unmatched junction bases: 10. Germline assignment: CDR1 SGDLS and CDR2 YYNGEE. The CDR3 consists of 13 residues. For the CDR3, the DNA is TGTGCCAGCAGCCCGACCCTAGCGGGAGCGGGGTATTTT. Its translation: CASSPTLAGAGYF.

The chain employs TRBV10-3 and TRBJ2-1; TRBD1 agrees at 7 bases. The V segment lost 6 bases and the J segment 6 bases; nucleotides outside the gene matches: 8. In germline, CDR1 is ENHRY, CDR2 SYGVKD. The CDR3 length is 14 residues. In DNA form, the CDR3 reads TGTGCCATCAGAAGACAGGGAGTGAGCAATGAGCAGTTCTTC. This codes for CAIRRQGVSNEQFF.

This sequence joins TRBV20-1 and TRBJ1-2, with 8 bases aligning to TRBD1. The CDR3 covers 12 residues. V gave up 3 bases and J gave up 8 bases; unmatched junction bases: 5. Germline values: CDR1 DFQATT, CDR2 SNEGSKA (reference sequence). The CDR3 here is CSASQGARGYTF. CDR3 DNA sequence: TGCAGTGCTAGTCAGGGGGCCAGGGGCTACACCTTC.

This rearrangement joins TRBV5-8 to TRBJ2-1, with 8 bases fitting TRBD2. The germline V gene has CDR1 SGHTS and CDR2 YDEGEE. J lost 9 bases, V lost 1 base, and 6 bases had no gene match. The CDR3 spans 14 residues. CDR3 coding DNA: TGTGCCAGCAGCTTGCAAGCGGGACTAGGTGAGCAGTTCTTC. Protein: CASSLQAGLGEQFF.

The V gene is TRBV2, the J gene TRBJ1-5, with a weak D call TRBD1 (5 bases). The CDR3 runs 14 residues. Trimming shortened V by 1 base and J by 7 bases, and 11 bases separated the two germline ends. CDR1 is SNHLY, CDR2 FYNNEI, per germline. The CDR3 coding sequence is TGTGCCAGCAGTGAAGGGTGGGCAGGGCAGCCCCAGCATTTT. It codes for CASSEGWAGQPQHF.

This clone appeared a single time. The chain joins TRBV19 to TRBJ1-5; TRBD1 agrees at 8 bases. Trimming removed 5 bases from V and 1 base from J; junction bases left unmatched: 4. This CDR3 spans 15 amino acids. The germline V gene encodes CDR1 LNHDA and CDR2 SQIVND (reference sequence). As DNA, the CDR3 is TGTGCCAGTAGTCCGACAGGGGTGAGCAATCAGCCCCAGCATTTT. Translation gives CASSPTGVSNQPQHF.

The CDR3 here is CASSPTQTGAGNSPLHF. CDR3 nucleotide sequence: TGTGCCAGCAGCCCTACTCAAACAGGGGCCGGTAATTCACCCCTCCACTTT. J is TRBJ1-6 and V is TRBV3-1 (or the pseudogene TRBV3-2); 7 bases map to TRBD1. From germline, CDR1 is LGHDT and CDR2 YNNKEL (reference sequence). The CDR3 runs 17 residues. The V segment lost 4 bases and the J segment 6 bases; nucleotides outside the gene matches: 12.

This chain's CDR3 is CSVEVGGDTGELFF. Here the CDR3 DNA reads TGCAGCGTTGAAGTTGGGGGGGACACCGGGGAGCTGTTTTTT. The chain employs TRBV29-1 and TRBJ2-2; the match to TRBD2 covers 7 bases. Germline CDR1 reads SQVTM; CDR2 reads ANQGSEA. The CDR3 extends over 14 amino acids. Trimming removed 1 base from V and 3 bases from J; junction bases left unmatched: 2.

This chain uses TRBV12-3 or TRBV12-4 with TRBJ2-7, with 7 bases identical to TRBD1. Trimming at V came to 4 bases and at J to 6 bases, leaving 3 bases not matched to a gene. The length of the CDR3 is 12 residues. The CDR3 DNA reads TGTGCCAGCAGTTCCCGGGACAGCGAGCAGTACTTC. The encoded protein is CASSSRDSEQYF.